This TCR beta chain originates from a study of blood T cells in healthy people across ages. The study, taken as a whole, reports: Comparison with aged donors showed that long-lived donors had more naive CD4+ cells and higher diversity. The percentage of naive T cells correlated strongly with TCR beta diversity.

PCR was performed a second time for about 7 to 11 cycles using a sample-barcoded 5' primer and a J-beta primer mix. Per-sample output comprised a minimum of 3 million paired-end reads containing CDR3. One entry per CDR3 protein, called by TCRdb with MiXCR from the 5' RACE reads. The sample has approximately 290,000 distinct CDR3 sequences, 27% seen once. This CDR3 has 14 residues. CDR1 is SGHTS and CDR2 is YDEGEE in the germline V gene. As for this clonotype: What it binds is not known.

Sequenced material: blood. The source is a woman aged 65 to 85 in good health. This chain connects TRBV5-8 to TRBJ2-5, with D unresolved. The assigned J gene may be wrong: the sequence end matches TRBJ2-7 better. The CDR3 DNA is TGTGCCAGCAGCCCCTGGCCGTTATACTACGAGCAGTACTTC. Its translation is CASSPWPLYYEQYF.